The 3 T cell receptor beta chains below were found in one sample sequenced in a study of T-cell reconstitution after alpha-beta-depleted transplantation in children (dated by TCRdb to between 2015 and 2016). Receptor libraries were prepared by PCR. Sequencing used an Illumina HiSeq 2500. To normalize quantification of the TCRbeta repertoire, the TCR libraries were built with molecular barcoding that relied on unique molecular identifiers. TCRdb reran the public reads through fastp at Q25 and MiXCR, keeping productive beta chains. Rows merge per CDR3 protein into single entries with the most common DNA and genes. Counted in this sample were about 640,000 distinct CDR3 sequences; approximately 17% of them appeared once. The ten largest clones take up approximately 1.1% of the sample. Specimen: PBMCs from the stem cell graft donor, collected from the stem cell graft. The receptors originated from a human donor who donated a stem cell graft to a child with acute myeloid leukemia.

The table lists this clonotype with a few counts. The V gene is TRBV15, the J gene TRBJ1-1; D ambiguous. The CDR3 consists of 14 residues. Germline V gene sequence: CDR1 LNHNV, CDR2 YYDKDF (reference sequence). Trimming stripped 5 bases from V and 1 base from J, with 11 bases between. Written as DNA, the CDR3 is TGTGCCACCAGCCCAAATCAGGCGAACACTGAAGCTTTCTTT. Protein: CATSPNQANTEAFF.

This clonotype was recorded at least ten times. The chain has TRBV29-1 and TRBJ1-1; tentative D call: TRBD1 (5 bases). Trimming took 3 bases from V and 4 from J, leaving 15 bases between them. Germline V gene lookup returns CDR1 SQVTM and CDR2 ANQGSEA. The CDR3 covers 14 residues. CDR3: CSVEGLLGGTEAFF. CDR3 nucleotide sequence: TGCAGCGTTGAGGGGCTGCTGGGGGGCACTGAAGCTTTCTTT.

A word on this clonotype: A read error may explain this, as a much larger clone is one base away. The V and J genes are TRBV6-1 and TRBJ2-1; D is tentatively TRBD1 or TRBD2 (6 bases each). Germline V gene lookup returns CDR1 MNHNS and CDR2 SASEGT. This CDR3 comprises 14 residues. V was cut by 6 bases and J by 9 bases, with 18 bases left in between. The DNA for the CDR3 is TGTGCCAGCAGGAGGGGGGCAAAGGGGATTGAGCAGTTCTTC. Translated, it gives CASRRGAKGIEQFF.